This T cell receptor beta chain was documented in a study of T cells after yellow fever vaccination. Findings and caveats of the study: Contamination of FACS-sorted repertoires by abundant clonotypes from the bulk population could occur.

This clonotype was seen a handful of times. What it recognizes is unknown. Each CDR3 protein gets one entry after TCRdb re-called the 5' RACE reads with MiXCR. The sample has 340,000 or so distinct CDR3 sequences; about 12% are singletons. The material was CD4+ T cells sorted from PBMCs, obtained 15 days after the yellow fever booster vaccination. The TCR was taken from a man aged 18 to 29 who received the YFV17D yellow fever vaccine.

The CDR3 region has the DNA TGTGCCAGCAGCCAATGGGGACAGGGCTTACTTCAAGAGACCCAGTACTTC. This sequence encodes CASSQWGQGLLQETQYF. This chain connects TRBV3-1 to TRBJ2-5, with 9 bases lining up with TRBD1. The CDR3 has 17 residues. Germline lookup yields CDR1 LGHDT and CDR2 YNNKEL (reference sequence). The V segment lost 2 bases and the J segment 2 bases; nucleotides outside the gene matches: 9.